A single sample is the source of the 3 T cell receptor beta chains below, sequenced in a study of cytomegalovirus exposure and HLA in healthy donors. Here immunoSEQ multiplex PCR was the method, and the copy in TCRdb shows in-frame clones only, minus some. The repertoire holds roughly 300,000 clones, with approximately 86% as singletons. Sample: PBMCs. Receptors originate from a woman aged 30 to 39 in good health and CMV-seropositive.

This chain links TRBV9 with TRBJ2-1; a weak D match, TRBD2 (7 bases). The V end lost 0 bases, the J end lost 9 bases, and 22 bases lay between the germline ends. Germline loops: CDR1 SGDLS, CDR2 YYNGEE. The CDR3 has 17 amino acids. The CDR3 spells CASSVGRGGDRASEQFF. The CDR3 region has the DNA TGTGCCAGCAGCGTAGGTCGAGGGGGGGACCGAGCATCTGAGCAGTTCTTC. The full variable domain, with the rest looked up from reference TRBV9 and TRBJ2-1, is DSGVTQTPKHLITATGQRVTLRCSPRSGDLSVYWYQQSLDQGLQFLIQYYNGEERAKGNILERFSAQQFPDLHSELNLSSLELGDSALYFCASSVGRGGDRASEQFFGPGTRLTVL.

The chain uses TRBV9 and TRBJ2-7; 7 bases line up with TRBD2. Germline lookup yields CDR1 SGDLS and CDR2 YYNGEE. The V segment lost 4 bases and the J segment 2 bases; nucleotides outside the gene matches: 6. The CDR3 has 14 amino acids. The CDR3 sequence: CASSPRGGTYEQYF. The CDR3 nucleotides read TGTGCCAGCAGCCCCCGCGGGGGAACCTACGAGCAGTACTTC. Variable domain in full (rest from reference TRBV9 and TRBJ2-7): DSGVTQTPKHLITATGQRVTLRCSPRSGDLSVYWYQQSLDQGLQFLIQYYNGEERAKGNILERFSAQQFPDLHSELNLSSLELGDSALYFCASSPRGGTYEQYFGPGTRLTVT.

The rearrangement links TRBV2 to TRBJ2-7; a weak D match, TRBD2 (6 bases). Trimming took off 9 bases at V and 6 bases at J, with 24 bases between the two ends. Germline V gene data show CDR1 as SNHLY and CDR2 as FYNNEI. This CDR3 is built from 15 residues. The DNA of the CDR3 is TGTGCCAGGGGGACTGAAGCGGCGCTGTCGGGCGAGCAGTACTTC. It yields the protein CARGTEAALSGEQYF.